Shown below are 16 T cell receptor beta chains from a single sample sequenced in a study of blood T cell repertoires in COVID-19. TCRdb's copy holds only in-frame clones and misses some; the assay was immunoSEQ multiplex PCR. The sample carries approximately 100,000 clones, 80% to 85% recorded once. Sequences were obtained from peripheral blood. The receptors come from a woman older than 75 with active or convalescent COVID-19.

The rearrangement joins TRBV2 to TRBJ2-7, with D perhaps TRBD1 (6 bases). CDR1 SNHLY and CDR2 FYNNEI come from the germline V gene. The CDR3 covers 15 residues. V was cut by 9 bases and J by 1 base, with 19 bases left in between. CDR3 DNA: TGTGCCAGTTTCCCTAGGGGGTCCCTGTCCTACGAGCAGTACTTC. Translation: CASFPRGSLSYEQYF.

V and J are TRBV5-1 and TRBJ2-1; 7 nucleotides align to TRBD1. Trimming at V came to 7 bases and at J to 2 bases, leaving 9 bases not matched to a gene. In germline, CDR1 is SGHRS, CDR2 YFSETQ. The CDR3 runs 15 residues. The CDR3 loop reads CASGSQGSPYNEQFF. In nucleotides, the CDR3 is TGCGCCAGCGGCTCACAGGGGTCTCCCTACAATGAGCAGTTCTTC. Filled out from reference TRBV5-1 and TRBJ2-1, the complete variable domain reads KAGVTQTPRYLIKTRGQQVTLSCSPISGHRSVSWYQQTPGQGLQFLFEYFSETQRNKGNFPGRFSGRQFSNSRSEMNVSTLELGDSALYLCASGSQGSPYNEQFFGPGTRLTVL.

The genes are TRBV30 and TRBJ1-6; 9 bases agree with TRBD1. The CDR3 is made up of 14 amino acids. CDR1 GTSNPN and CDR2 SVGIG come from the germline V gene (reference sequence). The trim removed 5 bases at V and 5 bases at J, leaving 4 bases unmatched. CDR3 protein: CAWGDRVDNSPLHF. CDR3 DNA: TGTGCCTGGGGGGACAGGGTGGATAATTCACCCCTCCACTTT.

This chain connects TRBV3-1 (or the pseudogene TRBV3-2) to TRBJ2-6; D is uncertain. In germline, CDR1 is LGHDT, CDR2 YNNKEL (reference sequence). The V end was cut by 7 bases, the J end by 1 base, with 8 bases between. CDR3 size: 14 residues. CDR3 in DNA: TGTGCCAGCACCGGAGTGTCTGGGGCCAACGTCCTGACTTTC. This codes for CASTGVSGANVLTF.

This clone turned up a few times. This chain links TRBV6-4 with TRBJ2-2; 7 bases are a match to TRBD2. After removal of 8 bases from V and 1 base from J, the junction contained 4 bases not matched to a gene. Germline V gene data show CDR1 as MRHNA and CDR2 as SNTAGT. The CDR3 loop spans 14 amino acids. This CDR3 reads CASGRDGNTGELFF. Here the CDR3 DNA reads TGTGCCAGCGGGAGGGACGGGAACACCGGGGAGCTGTTTTTT.

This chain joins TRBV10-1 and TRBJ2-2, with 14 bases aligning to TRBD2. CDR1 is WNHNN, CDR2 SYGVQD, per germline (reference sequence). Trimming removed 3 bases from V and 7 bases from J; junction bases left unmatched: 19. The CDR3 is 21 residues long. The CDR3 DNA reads TGCGCCAGCAGTGATCTCCCGGGACAGGGACTAGCGGGAGATTGGTTCGGGGAGCTGTTTTTT. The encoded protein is CASSDLPGQGLAGDWFGELFF.

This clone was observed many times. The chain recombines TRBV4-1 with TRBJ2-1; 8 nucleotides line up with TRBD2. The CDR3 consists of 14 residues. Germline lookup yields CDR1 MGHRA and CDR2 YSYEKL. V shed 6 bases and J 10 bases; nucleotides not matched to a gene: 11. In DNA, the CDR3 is TGCGCCAGCAGTTACTCCCTAGCGGGTCCCGAGCAGTTCTTC. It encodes CASSYSLAGPEQFF.

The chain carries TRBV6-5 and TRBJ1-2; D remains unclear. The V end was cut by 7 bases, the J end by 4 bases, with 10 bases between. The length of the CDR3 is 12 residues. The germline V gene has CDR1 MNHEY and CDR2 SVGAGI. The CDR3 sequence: CASKARGYGYTF. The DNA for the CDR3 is TGTGCCAGCAAGGCTCGCGGCTATGGCTACACCTTC.

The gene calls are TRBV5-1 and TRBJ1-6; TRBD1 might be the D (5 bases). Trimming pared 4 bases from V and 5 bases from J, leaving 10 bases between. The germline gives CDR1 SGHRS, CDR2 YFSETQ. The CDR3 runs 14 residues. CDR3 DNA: TGCGCCAGCAGCCAAGACAGTAATAATTCACCCCTCCACTTT. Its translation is CASSQDSNNSPLHF.

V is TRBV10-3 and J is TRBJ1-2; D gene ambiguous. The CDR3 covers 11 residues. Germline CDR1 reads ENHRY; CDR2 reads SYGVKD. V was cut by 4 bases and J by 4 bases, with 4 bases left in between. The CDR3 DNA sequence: TGTGCCATCAGTGGGAGCTATGGCTACACCTTC. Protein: CAISGSYGYTF.

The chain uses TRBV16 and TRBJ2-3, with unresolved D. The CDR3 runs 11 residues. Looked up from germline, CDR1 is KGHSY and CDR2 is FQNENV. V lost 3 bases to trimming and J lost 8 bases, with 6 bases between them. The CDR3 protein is CASSQQVTQYF. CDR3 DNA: TGTGCCAGCAGCCAGCAGGTTACGCAGTATTTT.

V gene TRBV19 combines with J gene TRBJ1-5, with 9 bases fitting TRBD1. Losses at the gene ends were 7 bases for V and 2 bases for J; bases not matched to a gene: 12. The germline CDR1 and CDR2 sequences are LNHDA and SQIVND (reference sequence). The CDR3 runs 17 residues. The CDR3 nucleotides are TGTGCCAGTATCCCCCAACAGGGGGCGGGTGGCAATCAGCCCCAGCATTTT. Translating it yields CASIPQQGAGGNQPQHF.

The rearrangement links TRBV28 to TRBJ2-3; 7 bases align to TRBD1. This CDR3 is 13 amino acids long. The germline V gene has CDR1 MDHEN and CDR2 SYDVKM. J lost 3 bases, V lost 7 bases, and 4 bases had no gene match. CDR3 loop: CASNQGVTDTQYF. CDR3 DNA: TGTGCCAGCAATCAGGGGGTTACAGATACGCAGTATTTT.

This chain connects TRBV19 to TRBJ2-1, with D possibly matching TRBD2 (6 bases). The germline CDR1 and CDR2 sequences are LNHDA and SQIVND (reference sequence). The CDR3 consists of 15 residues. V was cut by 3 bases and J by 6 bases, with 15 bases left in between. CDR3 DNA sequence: TGTGCCAGTAGTATCGCGGGACTCCACGGCAATGAGCAGTTCTTC. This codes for CASSIAGLHGNEQFF.

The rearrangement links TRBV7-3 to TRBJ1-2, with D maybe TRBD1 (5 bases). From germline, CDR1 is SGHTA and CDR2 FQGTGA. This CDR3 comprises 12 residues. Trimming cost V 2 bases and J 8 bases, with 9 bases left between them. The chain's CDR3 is CASSLQGGGYTF. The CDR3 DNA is TGTGCCAGCAGCTTACAGGGAGGAGGCTACACCTTC.

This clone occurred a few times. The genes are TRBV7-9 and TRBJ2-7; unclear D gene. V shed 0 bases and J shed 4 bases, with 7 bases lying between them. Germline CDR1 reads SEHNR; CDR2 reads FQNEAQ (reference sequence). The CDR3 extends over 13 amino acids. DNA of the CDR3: TGTGCCAGCAGCTTAGCACAGCTATACGAGCAGTACTTC. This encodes CASSLAQLYEQYF.